This entry lists 29 T cell receptor beta chains sequenced from one sample in a study of T cell responses to AZD1222 COVID-19 vaccine. Here immunoSEQ multiplex PCR was the method, and the copy in TCRdb shows in-frame clones only, minus some. The table records around 160,000 clones, 80% to 90% of them present only once. The sample here was peripheral blood, taken on day 0 of AZD1222 vaccination. The receptors were sampled from an adult in good health.

Here the CDR3 reads CASSVGDRGDDTEAFF. CDR3 sequence (DNA): TGTGCCAGCAGCGTAGGAGATCGGGGGGATGACACTGAAGCTTTCTTT. The chain links TRBV9 to TRBJ1-1; D is perhaps TRBD1 (5 bases). The CDR3 is made up of 16 amino acids. Between the trimmed V and J ends, which lost 0 bases and 3 bases, there was a span of 15 bases. Germline CDR1 and CDR2: SGDLS and YYNGEE.

The chain's CDR3 is CASLLGTATDTQYF. The CDR3 DNA reads TGTGCCAGCCTCCTCGGTACCGCCACAGATACGCAGTATTTT. The chain recombines TRBV5-6 with TRBJ2-3; no clear D gene. V was shortened by 7 bases and J by 2 bases, with 14 bases between the two germline ends. Germline CDR1 reads SGHDT; CDR2 reads YYEEEE. This CDR3 has 14 amino acids. The whole variable domain, filled in from reference TRBV5-6 and TRBJ2-3, reads DAGVTQSPTHLIKTRGQQVTLRCSPKSGHDTVSWYQQALGQGPQFIFQYYEEEERQRGNFPDRFSGHQFPNYSSELNVNALLLGDSALYLCASLLGTATDTQYFGPGTRLTVL.

This chain connects TRBV19 to TRBJ1-5, with D perhaps matching TRBD1 (6 bases). Germline V gene lookup returns CDR1 LNHDA and CDR2 SQIVND (reference sequence). V was pared by 0 bases and J by 7 bases, with 7 bases between. The CDR3 loop spans 13 amino acids. The chain's CDR3 is CASSIEGAQPQHF. The CDR3 DNA sequence: TGTGCCAGTAGTATAGAGGGGGCCCAGCCCCAGCATTTT.

The chain combines TRBV7-2 with TRBJ2-3; no firm D call. The CDR3 sequence is 13 residues long. Per germline, CDR1 SGHTA and CDR2 FQGNSA. The V end was cut by 2 bases, the J end by 5 bases, with 8 bases between. CDR3 DNA sequence: TGTGCCAGCAGCTTAAAATGGAGAGATACGCAGTATTTT. This encodes CASSLKWRDTQYF.

V usage is TRBV6-1 and J usage is TRBJ2-5; D possibly corresponds to TRBD1 (6 bases). Deletions cut 3 bases from V and 2 bases from J, with 13 bases between. CDR1 is MNHNS, CDR2 SASEGT, per germline. CDR3 size: 15 residues. CDR3 in DNA: TGTGCCAGCAGTGACCCCCCGACAGGACAAGAGACCCAGTACTTC. Protein: CASSDPPTGQETQYF.

This sequence joins TRBV7-9 and TRBJ1-2, with D uncertain. Trimming removed 5 bases from V and 6 bases from J, with 25 bases in between. The V gene's germline CDR1 is SEHNR and CDR2 FQNEAQ (reference sequence). This CDR3 contains 17 residues. CDR3 in DNA: TGTGCCAGCAGCCCTGCACCGGGCAGGTCTGCCGAGGATGGCTACACCTTC. It codes for CASSPAPGRSAEDGYTF.

This rearrangement joins TRBV7-3 to TRBJ2-5, with D possibly matching TRBD1 (5 bases). The V end was cut by 5 bases, the J end by 1 base, with 8 bases between. The CDR3 extends over 13 amino acids. The germline CDR1 and CDR2 sequences are SGHTA and FQGTGA. This CDR3 reads CASSATGQETQYF. DNA of the CDR3: TGTGCCAGCAGCGCAACAGGCCAAGAGACCCAGTACTTC.

This clone was found once. The chain links TRBV7-6 to TRBJ1-1; no clear D. CDR1 is SGHVS and CDR2 is FNYEAQ in the germline V gene. The CDR3 spans 14 residues. Trimming stripped 5 bases from V and 0 bases from J, with 10 bases between. The CDR3 protein is CASSAGGLNTEAFF. The CDR3 DNA sequence: TGTGCCAGCAGCGCCGGAGGGTTGAACACTGAAGCTTTCTTT. Filled out from reference TRBV7-6 and TRBJ1-1, the complete variable domain reads GAGVSQSPRYKVTKRGQDVALRCDPISGHVSLYWYRQALGQGPEFLTYFNYEAQQDKSGLPNDRFSAERPEGSISTLTIQRTEQRDSAMYRCASSAGGLNTEAFFGQGTRLTVV.

The chain recombines TRBV4-2 with TRBJ2-1; 9 bases match TRBD1. This CDR3 has 17 residues. Per the germline V gene, CDR1 is LGHNA and CDR2 is YNFKEQ. The junction had 10 bases not matched to a gene; V was cut back by 4 bases and J by 3 bases. The CDR3 nucleotides are TGTGCCAGCAGCCGCTTACAGGGGGCGGAAAGCTACAATGAGCAGTTCTTC. Its protein is CASSRLQGAESYNEQFF.

The chain uses TRBV7-2 and TRBJ1-2; D call uncertain. V was clipped by 1 base and J by 2 bases, with 5 bases between them. Germline CDR1 SGHTA, CDR2 FQGNSA. CDR3 length: 13 residues. In DNA, the CDR3 is TGTGCCAGCAGCTTAGTCCGAAACTATGGCTACACCTTC. Protein sequence: CASSLVRNYGYTF.

The chain employs TRBV12-3 or TRBV12-4 and TRBJ2-7; 8 bases line up with TRBD1. The CDR3 spans 12 residues. J was trimmed by 7 bases and V by 6 bases; bases with no gene match: 5. The CDR3 coding sequence is TGTGCCAGCAGAGGACAGGGCAGGGAGCAGTACTTC. It encodes CASRGQGREQYF.

The count of this clone is one. The chain couples TRBV12-3 or TRBV12-4 to TRBJ1-4; D unclear. CDR3 length: 13 residues. V lost 5 bases and J lost 0, with 4 bases in between. The DNA of the CDR3 is TGTGCCAGCAGTGGTGCAACTAATGAAAAACTGTTTTTT. Encoded protein: CASSGATNEKLFF.

The table lists this clone with a count of one. The chain recombines TRBV5-4 with TRBJ2-1, with 7 bases aligning to TRBD2. Trimming cost V 6 bases and J 5 bases; bases outside gene matches: 17. This CDR3 is 17 amino acids long. Germline values: CDR1 SGHNT, CDR2 YYREEE (reference sequence). The DNA for the CDR3 is TGTGCCAGCACCCCTCCCCCCTCGGGAGGAGCCCACAATGAGCAGTTCTTC. Translating it yields CASTPPPSGGAHNEQFF.

The rearrangement joins TRBV18 to TRBJ2-5; 7 bases line up with TRBD2. Germline V gives CDR1 KGHSH, CDR2 LQKENI. The CDR3 sequence is 15 residues long. The V gene end was trimmed by 2 bases and the J gene end by 5 bases; junction bases not matched to a gene: 8. CDR3 region: CASSPWEGARETQYF. For the CDR3, the DNA is TGTGCCAGCTCACCATGGGAGGGAGCTAGGGAGACCCAGTACTTC.

The chain employs TRBV28 and TRBJ2-7, with unresolved D. The length of the CDR3 is 9 residues. Germline V lookup: CDR1 MDHEN, CDR2 SYDVKM. V was shortened by 6 bases and J by 3 bases, with 0 bases between the two germline ends. CDR3 protein: CASSYEQYF. The CDR3 DNA reads as TGTGCCAGCAGCTACGAGCAGTACTTC.

The J gene is TRBJ2-3, the V gene TRBV2; D not resolved. V was pared by 3 bases and J by 3 bases, with 13 bases between. Germline CDR1 SNHLY, CDR2 FYNNEI. This CDR3 has 15 residues. CDR3 sequence: CASSDNGLGTDTQYF. CDR3 sequence (DNA): TGTGCCAGCAGTGATAACGGGCTAGGGACAGATACGCAGTATTTT.

The chain joins TRBV2 to TRBJ1-1, with D perhaps matching TRBD1 (6 bases). V lost 6 bases and J lost 2, with 13 bases in between. Germline V CDR1 and CDR2: SNHLY, FYNNEI. This CDR3 has 14 residues. As DNA, the CDR3 is TGTGCCAGCAGAGGGGGGCTGCGAAACACTGAAGCTTTCTTT. Encoded protein: CASRGGLRNTEAFF.

This chain connects TRBV2 to TRBJ2-7, with a possible D match to TRBD1 (6 bases). Trimming took off 5 bases at V and 0 bases at J, with 14 bases between the two ends. Germline assignment: CDR1 SNHLY and CDR2 FYNNEI. The length of the CDR3 is 15 residues. CDR3: CASSIRQVSSYEQYF. CDR3 coding DNA: TGTGCCAGCAGTATCCGACAGGTTAGCTCCTACGAGCAGTACTTC.

The chain recombines TRBV19 with TRBJ2-4; D gene ambiguous. The V gene's germline CDR1 is LNHDA and CDR2 SQIVND (reference sequence). The V end lost 1 base, the J end lost 0 bases, and 7 bases lay between the germline ends. The CDR3 is 15 amino acids. The CDR3 region has the DNA TGTGCCAGTAGTATAGGGTCACTAGCCAAAAACATTCAGTACTTC. Its protein is CASSIGSLAKNIQYF.

The gene calls are TRBV12-5 and TRBJ1-5; 7 bases map to TRBD1. The CDR3 is 17 amino acids. V lost 1 base and J lost 4; bases outside the gene matches: 10. The V gene's germline CDR1 is LGHNT and CDR2 FRNRAP. Written as DNA, the CDR3 is TGTGCTAGTGGTTTGGGGGTGTCAGGGGGAGCGAATCAGCCCCAGCATTTT. Translated: CASGLGVSGGANQPQHF.

The CDR3 loop reads CASSESVGVGYEQYF. Written as DNA, the CDR3 is TGTGCCAGCAGTGAATCTGTGGGCGTAGGATACGAGCAGTACTTC. The chain joins TRBV25-1 to TRBJ2-7; D unresolved. The germline V gene encodes CDR1 MGHDK and CDR2 SYGVNS. Trimming stripped 1 base from V and 4 bases from J, with 14 bases between. The CDR3 is 15 residues long.

The V call is TRBV4-2, the J call TRBJ1-4, with 7 bases that match TRBD1. The germline V gene encodes CDR1 LGHNA and CDR2 YNFKEQ. The CDR3 runs to 22 residues. The V gene end was trimmed by 0 bases and the J gene end by 2 bases; junction bases not matched to a gene: 21. CDR3 amino acids: CASSQEPIGRGRLVGTNEKLFF. The DNA of the CDR3 is TGTGCCAGCAGCCAAGAGCCGATAGGTAGGGGGCGCCTAGTCGGGACTAATGAAAAACTGTTTTTT.

In this sample, this clone turned up a few times. The rearrangement links TRBV6-2 or TRBV6-3 to TRBJ1-1, with D unclear. The CDR3 runs to 15 residues. Germline CDR1 reads MNHEY; CDR2 reads SVGEGT. The germline V and J ends were trimmed by 1 base and 1 base, with 10 bases remaining between them. For the CDR3, the DNA is TGTGCCAGCAGTTACTTTGGGATTCGGAACACTGAAGCTTTCTTT. This codes for CASSYFGIRNTEAFF.

The J gene is TRBJ2-7, the V gene TRBV12-5, with D possibly TRBD1 on 5 matching bases. The CDR3 consists of 12 residues. Germline CDR1 is LGHNT and CDR2 is FRNRAP. V dropped 6 bases and J dropped 6 bases, with 12 bases sitting between them. CDR3 protein: CASGRAQAEQYF. DNA of the CDR3: TGTGCTAGTGGACGAGCACAGGCCGAGCAGTACTTC.

This rearrangement joins TRBV11-3 to TRBJ2-5; 10 bases fit TRBD2. In germline, CDR1 is SGHNT, CDR2 YENEEA. CDR3 size: 17 residues. J was trimmed by 3 bases and V by 5 bases; bases with no gene match: 12. The CDR3 here is CASSPNPISGGKETQYF. DNA for the CDR3: TGTGCCAGCAGCCCAAACCCAATTAGCGGGGGGAAAGAGACCCAGTACTTC.

V is TRBV11-3 and J is TRBJ1-1; D ambiguous. The V gene lost 5 bases and the J gene lost 4 bases, with 14 bases spanning the gap. The CDR3 runs 14 residues. The germline CDR1 and CDR2 sequences are SGHNT and YENEEA. CDR3 residues: CASSQRRVGTEAFF. As DNA, the CDR3 is TGTGCCAGCAGCCAAAGGAGGGTGGGCACTGAAGCTTTCTTT.

The chain links TRBV7-2 to TRBJ2-7; unclear D gene. The germline V gene has CDR1 SGHTA and CDR2 FQGNSA. V lost 3 bases and J lost 5, with 14 bases in between. This CDR3 is 14 amino acids long. The CDR3 DNA is TGTGCCAGCAGCTTTCAGCCGGGTCTGGACGAGCAGTACTTC. This translates into CASSFQPGLDEQYF. Complete variable domain (other parts from reference TRBV7-2 and TRBJ2-7): GAGVSQSPSNKVTEKGKDVELRCDPISGHTALYWYRQSLGQGLEFLIYFQGNSAPDKSGLPSDRFSAERTGGSVSTLTIQRTQQEDSAVYLCASSFQPGLDEQYFGPGTRLTVT.

The chain has TRBV11-3 and TRBJ2-1; D call uncertain. The CDR3 is made up of 15 amino acids. Germline V lookup: CDR1 SGHNT, CDR2 YENEEA. Trimming took 2 bases from V and 0 from J, leaving 8 bases between them. CDR3 DNA: TGTGCCAGCAGCTTATTTGCCCGCTCCTACAATGAGCAGTTCTTC. It yields the protein CASSLFARSYNEQFF.

The V and J genes are TRBV5-4 and TRBJ2-3; D not certain. CDR3 length: 16 amino acids. The germline V gene has CDR1 SGHNT and CDR2 YYREEE (reference sequence). Trimming removed 4 bases from V and 4 bases from J, with 19 bases in between. This chain's CDR3 is CASSVGGPSWADTQYF. CDR3 DNA: TGTGCCAGCAGCGTCGGTGGCCCATCCTGGGCAGATACGCAGTATTTT.